These 30 T cell receptor beta chains were all obtained from the same sample, sequenced in a study of T cell repertoires in ileal Crohn's disease. Method: immunoSEQ multiplex PCR; TCRdb's copy keeps in-frame clones and lacks some. The sample lists 25,000 to 30,000 clones, around 77% occurring once. Sequencing was performed on ileal tissue. These TCRs come from an adult with Crohn's disease.

This chain uses TRBV12-5 with TRBJ2-5; TRBD1 is a possible D gene (7 bases). V shed 5 bases and J shed 4 bases, with 17 bases lying between them. Germline CDR1 reads LGHNT; CDR2 reads FRNRAP. The CDR3 spans 15 residues. In nucleotides, the CDR3 is TGTGCTAGTGGTCCCCCAGGGGGGCGCCGAGAGACCCAGTACTTC. Translated: CASGPPGGRRETQYF.

The rearrangement joins TRBV11-2 to TRBJ2-2; TRBD1 matches 8 bases. This CDR3 is 14 amino acids long. The J segment lost 5 bases and the V segment lost 4 bases, leaving 3 bases of the junction unmatched. Germline values: CDR1 SGHAT, CDR2 FQNNGV. The CDR3 spells CASSWTGNTGELFF. CDR3 nucleotide sequence: TGTGCCAGCAGCTGGACAGGGAATACCGGGGAGCTGTTTTTT.

The chain is built from TRBV6-4 and TRBJ2-3; D might be TRBD2 (6 bases). CDR3 length: 13 amino acids. The V end lost 3 bases, the J end lost 2 bases, and 6 bases lay between the germline ends. The germline V gene has CDR1 MRHNA and CDR2 SNTAGT. CDR3 sequence (DNA): TGTGCCAGCAGTGAGCGGGACACAGATACGCAGTATTTT. This encodes CASSERDTDTQYF.

Of note for this clone: At one end, the junction sequence differs from germline, possibly due to a read error. The chain is built from TRBV30 and TRBJ1-2; 7 positions agree with TRBD1. Germline V gene data show CDR1 as GTSNPN and CDR2 as SVGIG (reference sequence). This CDR3 is 14 amino acids long. CDR3 residues: CAWTQTGWIYDYTF. DNA of the CDR3: TGTGCCTGGACCCAGACAGGGTGGATTTATGACTACACCTTC.

The CDR3 nucleotides are TGTGCCAGCAGGAAGGGAGGTGGCGGGAGGTTTAGCTCCTACGAGCAGTACTTC. This gives the protein CASRKGGGGRFSSYEQYF. The rearrangement links TRBV2 to TRBJ2-7; TRBD2 matches 8 bases. Germline values: CDR1 SNHLY, CDR2 FYNNEI. V gave up 6 bases and J gave up 0 bases; unmatched junction bases: 16. The CDR3 contains 18 residues.

J is TRBJ1-3 and V is TRBV6-1; the match to TRBD1 covers 10 bases. V dropped 10 bases and J dropped 0; count of bases not matched to a gene: 3. The CDR3 covers 14 residues. Looked up from germline, CDR1 is MNHNS and CDR2 is SASEGT. The CDR3 bases are TGTGCCACCGACAGGGGGCTCTCTGGAAACACCATATATTTT. Translating it yields CATDRGLSGNTIYF.

On this clone: An end of the junction does not agree with germline; a read error may underlie this. DNA of the CDR3: TGTGCCACAAGCACAGGCTCAGGAGGTGAAAAACTGTTTTTT. This translates into CATSTGSGGEKLFF. The chain carries TRBV15 and TRBJ1-4; TRBD1 is a possible D gene (5 bases). The CDR3 contains 14 residues. Looked up from germline, CDR1 is LNHNV and CDR2 is YYDKDF (reference sequence).

CDR3 in amino acids: CASSRGQGANSPLHF. The DNA of the CDR3 is TGTGCCAGCAGCAGGGGACAGGGGGCTAATTCACCCCTCCACTTT. V and J are TRBV5-6 and TRBJ1-6; 12 positions match TRBD1. The V gene's germline CDR1 is SGHDT and CDR2 YYEEEE. The J segment lost 6 bases and the V segment lost 4 bases, leaving 2 bases of the junction unmatched. This CDR3 is 15 amino acids long.

The rearrangement uses TRBV5-4 and TRBJ2-7, with D tentatively TRBD1 (5 bases). The CDR3 is 14 residues long. Looked up from germline, CDR1 is SGHNT and CDR2 is YYREEE (reference sequence). The V end was cut by 3 bases, the J end by 0 bases, with 10 bases between. The CDR3 DNA is TGTGCCAGCAGCTCAAGGGGCCGCTCCTACGAGCAGTACTTC. The encoded protein is CASSSRGRSYEQYF.

The J gene is TRBJ1-5, the V gene TRBV30; weak D call: TRBD1 (6 bases). Germline CDR1 reads GTSNPN; CDR2 reads SVGIG (reference sequence). This CDR3 region has 12 residues. The V end was cut by 4 bases, the J end by 2 bases, with 6 bases between. The CDR3 spells CAWTGGNQPQHF. The CDR3 DNA sequence: TGTGCCTGGACAGGGGGCAATCAGCCCCAGCATTTT.

This clone has a single count. The rearrangement uses TRBV27 and TRBJ1-2, with TRBD1 identical over 7 bases. V lost 2 bases, J lost 10 bases, and 10 bases stayed unmatched. CDR1 and CDR2 (germline): MNHEY, SMNVEV (reference sequence). The CDR3 has 14 residues. CDR3 protein: CASSLRRDSGDYTF. Here the CDR3 DNA reads TGTGCCAGCAGTTTAAGGAGGGACAGCGGTGACTACACCTTC.

The CDR3 bases are TGTGCCTGGAGTTCGGGACTCATCTACGAGCAGTACTTC. Residues: CAWSSGLIYEQYF. V and J are TRBV30 and TRBJ2-7; D perhaps matches TRBD2 (6 bases). CDR3 length: 13 amino acids. Germline V gives CDR1 GTSNPN, CDR2 SVGIG (reference sequence). Trimming stripped 2 bases from V and 3 bases from J, with 11 bases between.

Turning to this clone: The junction differs from germline at one of its ends, possibly a read error. This sample also contains other DNA sequences that code for the same CDR3. This CDR3 reads CASSPTKQGQLSPLHF. In nucleotides, the CDR3 is TGCGCCAGTAGTCCCACGAAGCAGGGACAATTATCACCCCTCCACTTT. This chain connects TRBV19 to TRBJ1-6; possibly TRBD1 for D (6 bases). The CDR3 loop spans 16 amino acids. In germline, CDR1 is LNHDA, CDR2 SQIVND (reference sequence). Based on the CDR3 plus reference TRBV19 and TRBJ1-6, the full variable domain is DGGITQSPKYLFRKEGQNVTLSCEQNLNHDAMYWYRQDPGQGLRLIYYSQIVNDFQKGDIAEGYSVSREKKESFPLTVTSAQKNPTAFYLCASSPTKQGQLSPLHFGNGTRLTVT.

In this sample, this clone turned up a few times. Other DNA variants within this sample encode the same CDR3. The chain is built from TRBV7-2 and TRBJ2-2; 7 bases map to TRBD1. Germline assignment: CDR1 SGHTA and CDR2 FQGNSA. The CDR3 runs to 15 residues. J gave up 2 bases and V 3 bases, and 3 bases lay outside the gene matches. CDR3 bases: TGTGCCAGCAGCTTGAGGACAGGAAACACCGGGGAGCTGTTTTTT. The encoded protein is CASSLRTGNTGELFF.

The genes are TRBV2 and TRBJ2-5; 9 bases line up with TRBD2. Germline V gene lookup returns CDR1 SNHLY and CDR2 FYNNEI. The CDR3 is 14 amino acids. J gave up 5 bases and V 5 bases, and 6 bases lay outside the gene matches. The chain's CDR3 is CASSRRLAAETQYF. The CDR3 nucleotides read TGTGCCAGCAGTCGACGACTAGCGGCGGAGACCCAGTACTTC.

The chain links TRBV4-1 to TRBJ2-7; 10 bases are shared with TRBD2. Germline assignment: CDR1 MGHRA and CDR2 YSYEKL. Unmatched junction bases numbered 6, after V lost 5 bases and J lost 5 bases. This CDR3 has 14 residues. The CDR3 spells CASSVTSGMDEQYF. The DNA for the CDR3 is TGCGCCAGCAGCGTTACTAGCGGGATGGACGAGCAGTACTTC.

The chain uses TRBV25-1 and TRBJ2-7; 11 bases are a match to TRBD2. Germline-derived CDR1 and CDR2 are MGHDK and SYGVNS. V was clipped by 1 base and J by 0 bases; unmatched bases: 8. The CDR3 totals 18 residues. The CDR3 region has the DNA TGTGCCAGCAGTGAATTCCCCCTACTAGCGGGGGACTCCTACGAGCAGTACTTC. Its translation is CASSEFPLLAGDSYEQYF.

A single count supports this clone. As DNA, the CDR3 is TGTGCCAGCAGTGTGGGACAGGGCGCTGAGCAGTTCTTC. Translation gives CASSVGQGAEQFF. The chain uses TRBV2 and TRBJ2-1; 9 bases align to TRBD1. V lost 4 bases, J lost 9 bases, and 4 bases stayed unmatched. Per the germline V gene, CDR1 is SNHLY and CDR2 is FYNNEI. The CDR3 covers 13 residues.

The chain employs TRBV5-3 and TRBJ1-2; D is perhaps TRBD1 (6 bases). Being an ORF, TRBV5-3 has a function that is uncertain. V lost 0 bases to trimming and J lost 7 bases, with 10 bases between them. CDR3 length equals 13 residues. The CDR3 loop is CARSLGGRGGYTF. CDR3 bases: TGTGCCAGAAGCTTGGGGGGGCGCGGTGGCTACACCTTC.

In the case of this clone: Other nucleotide sequences from this sample produce the same CDR3. The chain combines TRBV30 with TRBJ1-4, with 7 bases matching TRBD1. The length of the CDR3 is 19 residues. Germline V gene data show CDR1 as GTSNPN and CDR2 as SVGIG (reference sequence). V lost 0 bases to trimming and J lost 8 bases; unmatched junction nucleotides: 21. The CDR3 DNA is TGTGCCTGGAGTGTGTCCTGGGACAGAACTACGGCCGGAAGCGAAAAACTGTTTTTT. This gives the protein CAWSVSWDRTTAGSEKLFF. Variable domain in full (rest from reference TRBV30 and TRBJ1-4): SQTIHQWPATLVQPVGSPLSLECTVEGTSNPNLYWYRQAAGRGLQLLFYSVGIGQISSEVPQNLSASRPQDRQFILSSKKLLLSDSGFYLCAWSVSWDRTTAGSEKLFFGSGTQLSVL.

The chain combines TRBV7-2 with TRBJ2-1; tentative D call: TRBD1 (6 bases). The CDR3 is 15 residues long. Trimming removed 7 bases from V and 7 bases from J, with 20 bases in between. Looked up from germline, CDR1 is SGHTA and CDR2 is FQGNSA. The CDR3, as DNA: TGTGCCAGCACCGCGAGAGGGGGATGGCAGAATGAGCAGTTCTTC. Encoded protein: CASTARGGWQNEQFF.

This clone has only a few counts. This rearrangement joins TRBV11-2 to TRBJ2-5; 7 bases map to TRBD1. The CDR3 consists of 16 residues. Trimming removed 3 bases from V and 4 bases from J; junction bases left unmatched: 11. Germline loops: CDR1 SGHAT, CDR2 FQNNGV. DNA for the CDR3: TGTGCCAGCAGCTTTGGTCAAAAGGGGGCGGGAGAGACCCAGTACTTC. Protein product: CASSFGQKGAGETQYF.

This clone turned up a few times. The chain links TRBV19 to TRBJ2-5; D possibly corresponds to TRBD1 (5 bases). V shed 1 base and J shed 3 bases, with 9 bases lying between them. There are 14 residues in the CDR3. CDR1 LNHDA and CDR2 SQIVND come from the germline V gene (reference sequence). The CDR3 reads CASSIAAGKETQYF. The CDR3 DNA reads as TGTGCCAGTAGTATAGCGGCAGGGAAAGAGACCCAGTACTTC.

This chain uses TRBV2 with TRBJ2-2; the match to TRBD2 covers 8 bases. The V segment lost 7 bases and the J segment 5 bases; nucleotides outside the gene matches: 0. The length of the CDR3 is 12 residues. From germline, CDR1 is SNHLY and CDR2 FYNNEI. The CDR3 is CASKRETGELFF. CDR3 DNA sequence: TGTGCCAGCAAGCGGGAGACCGGGGAGCTGTTTTTT.

This chain connects TRBV7-2 to TRBJ1-5, with TRBD1 as a possible D gene (5 bases). Germline V gives CDR1 SGHTA, CDR2 FQGNSA. This CDR3 is 15 amino acids long. V lost 5 bases, J lost 0 bases, and 11 bases lay in between. CDR3 protein: CASSPDGGSNQPQHF. The CDR3 region has the DNA TGTGCCAGCAGCCCGGACGGGGGTAGCAATCAGCCCCAGCATTTT.

This sequence joins TRBV27 and TRBJ2-2; tentative D call: TRBD1 (5 bases). Germline loops: CDR1 MNHEY, CDR2 SMNVEV (reference sequence). The CDR3 totals 19 residues. The V end was cut by 7 bases, the J end by 1 base, with 25 bases between. The CDR3 region is CASTFTAPGWGKNTGELFF. In nucleotides, the CDR3 is TGTGCCAGCACTTTTACGGCTCCAGGGTGGGGAAAGAACACCGGGGAGCTGTTTTTT.

The chain combines TRBV5-6 with TRBJ2-5; TRBD2 matches at 8 bases. The end of the DNA aligns better with TRBJ2-7, so the J call may be wrong. The CDR3 runs 16 residues. CDR1 and CDR2 (germline): SGHDT, YYEEEE. CDR3 DNA sequence: TGTGCCAGCAGACGCCGAGGTAGCGGGACCTCCTACGAGCAGTACTTC. This sequence encodes CASRRRGSGTSYEQYF.

The chain links TRBV19 to TRBJ2-1, with a tentative D call TRBD2 (8 bases). The V gene lost 1 base and the J gene lost 8 bases, with 30 bases spanning the gap. Looked up from germline, CDR1 is LNHDA and CDR2 is SQIVND (reference sequence). This CDR3 has 20 residues. CDR3 in DNA: TGTGCCAGTAGTATAGCGGGGGGGCTAAAGGAGACAGGGAGGTTGTATGAGCAGTTCTTC. It translates to CASSIAGGLKETGRLYEQFF.

The J gene is TRBJ1-2, the V gene TRBV7-9; D is possibly TRBD1 (5 bases). V dropped 3 bases and J dropped 4 bases, with 12 bases sitting between them. The CDR3 is 14 residues long. The germline V gene encodes CDR1 SEHNR and CDR2 FQNEAQ (reference sequence). CDR3 DNA: TGTGCCAGCAGCTTCTTCAGGGCGCCCTATGGCTACACCTTC. The encoded protein is CASSFFRAPYGYTF.

This chain links TRBV27 with TRBJ1-2; no definite D call. V lost 0 bases, J lost 8 bases, and 10 bases lay in between. Germline V gives CDR1 MNHEY, CDR2 SMNVEV (reference sequence). The CDR3 covers 13 residues. The CDR3 protein is CASSLSGQVGYTF. In DNA form, the CDR3 reads TGTGCCAGCAGTTTATCGGGTCAGGTCGGCTACACCTTC.